Listed below are T cell receptor beta chains from one sample, sequenced in a study of cytomegalovirus exposure and HLA in healthy donors. Produced via immunoSEQ multiplex PCR; TCRdb's table is partial and in-frame only. Counted here are 100,000 to 150,000 clones, around 81% occurring once; the ten biggest clones make up 2% to 2.5%. The sequenced sample consisted of PBMCs. The receptors here all came from a woman aged 40-49 years in good health and CMV-seronegative. CDR3s include the opening cysteine and the closing phenylalanine or tryptophan. The D gene is left open where the match is weak. For some rows the clone size is stated as once, few or many, or as a class when expanded; others skip it.

j_call | clone_size | v_call | d_call | cdr3_nt | cdr3_aa
TRBJ2-7 | few | TRBV30 | . | TGTGCCTGGAGACTCTCCTACGAGCAGTACTTC | CAWRLSYEQYF
TRBJ1-2 | . | TRBV27 | . | TGTGCCAGCAGTTTATCCACGGCGGTCCCGACCTATGGCTACACCTTC | CASSLSTAVPTYGYTF
TRBJ2-3 | . | TRBV11-2 | TRBD2 | TGTGCCAGCACAAGGCAGTTGCGGGGGGGCTTAGATACGCAGTATTTT | CASTRQLRGGLDTQYF
TRBJ2-1 | . | TRBV20-1 | . | TGCAGTGCGGAAACAGGATGGGAGCAGTTCTTC | CSAETGWEQFF
TRBJ2-7 | few | TRBV5-1 | . | TGCGCCAGCAGCCGAGAGGAGGGCAGGTCCTACGAGCAGTACTTC | CASSREEGRSYEQYF
TRBJ2-4 | . | TRBV13 | . | TGTGCCAGCAGCTTAGTCAAGGGCGGGGACTCAATACGGGGCATTCAGTACTTC | CASSLVKGGDSIRGIQYF
TRBJ2-2 | . | TRBV7-2 | TRBD2 | TGTGCCAGCAGCCAGATAGCGGGAGTGACCGGGGAGCTGTTTTTT | CASSQIAGVTGELFF
TRBJ2-1 | . | TRBV10-1 | . | TGCGCCAGCAGTGGTCGACTCTCCAGCGATGAGCAGTTCTTC | CASSGRLSSDEQFF
TRBJ2-1 | few | TRBV27 | . | TGTGCCAGCAGTTTATCACGGGATTACAATGAGCAGTTCTTC | CASSLSRDYNEQFF
TRBJ1-1 | . | TRBV9 | TRBD1 | TGTGCCAGCAGCGTGGGACAGACCACTGAAGCTTTCTTT | CASSVGQTTEAFF
TRBJ1-2 | . | TRBV28 | TRBD1 | TGTGCCAGCAGAATTATAGACAGGGACGGTGGCTACACCTTC | CASRIIDRDGGYTF
TRBJ2-1 | . | TRBV19 | TRBD2 | TGTGCCAGTGTTGGGGGCGGACTAGCGGGAGGGTCCTACAATGAGCAGTTCTTC | CASVGGGLAGGSYNEQFF
TRBJ1-6 | . | TRBV9 | . | TGTGCCAGCAGCCCACAGGTCTACAATTCACCCCTCCACTTT | CASSPQVYNSPLHF
TRBJ1-1 | . | TRBV27 | . | TGTGCCAGCAGTTCGCTTGGGGCTGAGAACACTGAAGCTTTCTTT | CASSSLGAENTEAFF
TRBJ1-6 | once | TRBV28 | . | TGTGCCAGCAGTTCCCGGGATGCTAATTCACCCCTCCACTTT | CASSSRDANSPLHF
TRBJ2-1 | . | TRBV13 | TRBD2 | TGTGCCAGCAGCTTGAGGCGGGGGGCGGGGGAGCTAGGCAATGAGCAGTTCTTC | CASSLRRGAGELGNEQFF
TRBJ1-3 | . | TRBV29-1 | . | TGCAGCGTCAGAAAACAGGGTTTAGGTGGAAACACCATATATTTT | CSVRKQGLGGNTIYF
TRBJ2-1 | . | TRBV7-9 | TRBD1 | TGTGCCAGCAGCCGACAGGGGAACGGTGAGCAGTTCTTC | CASSRQGNGEQFF
TRBJ1-1 | . | TRBV7-9 | . | TGTGCCAGCAGCTTACCGGACAGAACGAACACTGAAGCTTTCTTT | CASSLPDRTNTEAFF